These 3 T cell receptor beta chains were all obtained from the same sample, sequenced in a study of cytomegalovirus exposure and HLA in healthy donors. The PCR used 60 Vbeta and 13 Jbeta primers. Assay: immunoSEQ multiplex PCR; the TCRdb copy retains only in-frame clones and omits some. The table shows about 180,000 clones, with about three quarters occurring only once. Source material: PBMCs. All receptors derive from a man in his late teens or twenties in good health and CMV-seronegative.

This chain uses TRBV9 with TRBJ2-5; 8 nucleotides agree with TRBD1. V gave up 0 bases and J gave up 5 bases; unmatched junction bases: 12. The CDR3 spans 17 residues. The germline CDR1 and CDR2 sequences are SGDLS and YYNGEE. The CDR3 DNA is TGTGCCAGCAGCGTAGATCCCCCCAGGGGGCGGTTGGAGACCCAGTACTTC. Protein: CASSVDPPRGRLETQYF.

The chain has TRBV27 and TRBJ1-2; weak D call: TRBD1 (5 bases). The CDR3 is made up of 13 amino acids. The ends were cut back, 6 bases at V and 8 bases at J, with 16 bases in the middle. In germline, CDR1 is MNHEY, CDR2 SMNVEV (reference sequence). The CDR3, as DNA: TGTGCCAGCAGAGGGACGGGAGATGGGGGCTACACCTTC. It translates to CASRGTGDGGYTF.

This clone has a single count. The V call is TRBV6-6, the J call TRBJ1-1; D unclear. CDR3 length: 13 residues. Germline V gene lookup returns CDR1 MNHNY and CDR2 SVGAGI (reference sequence). V was cut by 4 bases and J by 2 bases, with 8 bases left in between. The CDR3 DNA reads as TGTGCCAGCAGTTTCCGGGAAAACACTGAAGCTTTCTTT. Protein product: CASSFRENTEAFF.